The 2 T cell receptor beta chains presented below share a single source sample, sequenced in a study of blood T cell repertoires in COVID-19. Assay: immunoSEQ multiplex PCR; the TCRdb copy retains only in-frame clones and omits some. The top ten clones hold about 4.2% of a sample with 60,000 to 75,000 clones, 86% of them seen once. The sequenced material came from peripheral blood. The receptors originated from a man aged 65 to 79 with active COVID-19.

The J gene is TRBJ1-5, the V gene TRBV30; TRBD1 matches 10 bases. The CDR3 length is 14 residues. After removal of 3 bases from V and 6 bases from J, the junction contained 5 bases not matched to a gene. The germline V gene encodes CDR1 GTSNPN and CDR2 SVGIG (reference sequence). CDR3 bases: TGTGCCTGGAGGACAGGGGGCCCCGCTCAGCCCCAGCATTTT. Residues: CAWRTGGPAQPQHF.

This chain joins TRBV9 and TRBJ2-7, with D unclear. This CDR3 has 12 residues. Germline CDR1 is SGDLS and CDR2 is YYNGEE. V was cut by 0 bases and J by 7 bases, with 8 bases left in between. CDR3 amino acids: CASSVGTGEQYF. In DNA, the CDR3 is TGTGCCAGCAGCGTAGGCACCGGGGAGCAGTACTTC.